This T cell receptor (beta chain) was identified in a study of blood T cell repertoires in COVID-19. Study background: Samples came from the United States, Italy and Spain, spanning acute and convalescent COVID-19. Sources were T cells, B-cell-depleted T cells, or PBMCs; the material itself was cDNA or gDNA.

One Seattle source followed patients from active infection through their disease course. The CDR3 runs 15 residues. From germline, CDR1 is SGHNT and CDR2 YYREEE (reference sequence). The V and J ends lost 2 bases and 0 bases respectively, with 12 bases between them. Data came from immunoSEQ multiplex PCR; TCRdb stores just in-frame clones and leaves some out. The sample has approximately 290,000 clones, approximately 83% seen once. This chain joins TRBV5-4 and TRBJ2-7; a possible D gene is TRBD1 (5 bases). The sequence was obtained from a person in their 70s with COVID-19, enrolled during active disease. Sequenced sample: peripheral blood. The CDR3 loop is CASSFSGLSSYEQYF. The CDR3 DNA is TGTGCCAGCAGCTTTTCAGGGCTGAGCTCCTACGAGCAGTACTTC.